Each of the 7 T cell receptor beta chains below was sequenced from the same sample in a study of Ad26.COV2.S vaccination and SARS-CoV-2 variants. The table came from immunoSEQ multiplex PCR; TCRdb's copy has only in-frame clones and leaves some out. Here the sample spans about 350,000 clones, about 88% being singletons. Treatment denoted: around 19 received Ad26.COV2.S at low or high dose, single or two shots; 5 received placebo; per-sample allocation not given. Day 63 following the first vaccine or placebo injection was when the samples were taken. This specimen was peripheral blood, taken in a trial of Ad26.COV2.S vaccine versus placebo. The receptors stem from a person between 18 and 65 years old who received the Ad26.COV2.S COVID-19 vaccine or a placebo.

The chain joins TRBV28 to TRBJ2-2, with D perhaps matching TRBD1 (5 bases). There are 15 residues in the CDR3. The germline gives CDR1 MDHEN, CDR2 SYDVKM. Deletions cut 5 bases from V and 6 bases from J, with 16 bases between. CDR3: CASSGRQFGPGELFF. The CDR3 DNA reads as TGTGCCAGCAGTGGTCGACAGTTTGGTCCCGGGGAGCTGTTTTTT.

A single count supports this clone. The rearrangement links TRBV6-5 to TRBJ1-2, with 7 bases that match TRBD1. Germline-derived CDR1 and CDR2 are MNHEY and SVGAGI. This CDR3 has 14 amino acids. The V gene end was trimmed by 4 bases and the J gene end by 3 bases; junction bases not matched to a gene: 5. The CDR3 region is CASSFTQGYYGYTF. CDR3 coding DNA: TGTGCCAGCAGTTTTACACAGGGGTACTATGGCTACACCTTC.

The chain links TRBV21-1 to TRBJ1-6. TRBV21-1 counts as a pseudogene. The CDR3 is 17 amino acids. This chain's CDR3 is CASSALWGSPHNSPLHF. The CDR3 DNA follows: TGTGCCAGCAGCGCCTTATGGGGGAGCCCCCATAATTCACCCCTCCACTTT.

The chain carries TRBV27 and TRBJ2-5; TRBD2 might be the D (5 bases). The CDR3 has 14 residues. Germline V lookup: CDR1 MNHEY, CDR2 SMNVEV (reference sequence). V was shortened by 4 bases and J by 3 bases, with 12 bases between the two germline ends. The CDR3 region has the DNA TGTGCCAGCAGTTATATCGGAGGCGAAGAGACCCAGTACTTC. This gives the protein CASSYIGGEETQYF.

The genes are TRBV29-1 and TRBJ2-3; 12 bases line up with TRBD2. Per germline, CDR1 SQVTM and CDR2 ANQGSEA. The ends lost 4 bases at V and 6 bases at J; junction bases unmatched: 8. The CDR3 has 15 residues. The CDR3 region is CSVGLGLAGIDTQYF. CDR3 nucleotides: TGCAGCGTTGGCCTCGGACTAGCGGGAATTGATACGCAGTATTTT.

J is TRBJ2-3 and V is TRBV30; D uncertain. The CDR3 runs to 14 residues. Germline V gene data show CDR1 as GTSNPN and CDR2 as SVGIG (reference sequence). V lost 0 bases to trimming and J lost 0 bases, with 7 bases between them. CDR3 in DNA: TGTGCCTGGAGTGTTTCCACTAGCACAGATACGCAGTATTTT. Its translation is CAWSVSTSTDTQYF.

The rearrangement joins TRBV2 to TRBJ1-1, with D perhaps matching TRBD1 (5 bases). Germline V gene sequence: CDR1 SNHLY, CDR2 FYNNEI. The CDR3 covers 13 residues. The germline V and J ends were trimmed by 5 bases and 2 bases, with 9 bases remaining between them. The CDR3 loop is CASSLRDNTEAFF. As DNA, the CDR3 is TGTGCCAGCAGTCTCCGGGACAACACTGAAGCTTTCTTT.